This TCR beta chain emerged from a study of blood T cell repertoires in COVID-19 (TCRdb year 2020). Regarding the research as a whole: Collaborator samples came from the United States, Italy and Spain and covered acute and convalescent phases of COVID-19. The samples were drawn from two sources: the first 160 participants of the ongoing ImmuneRACE study, and over 950 subjects contributed by 6 global collaborators. Deeply sampled blood TCRbeta repertoires from subjects exposed to, actively infected with, or recovered from COVID-19 were included in the dataset. HLA class I and class II types, where available, came from metadata supplied by the sample provider rather than from assay-based typing. The prospective study material was composed of cDNA or gDNA derived from T cells, B-cell-depleted T cells, or PBMCs. A de-identified subject ID, COVID-19 status, age in years and sex were almost always included in the sample metadata. The repertoires were made available in a free public database intended to serve as a resource for research on the immune response to SARS-CoV-2.

What the study reported, not specific to this receptor: How much clinical and demographic metadata was included differed by source and by participant, and the metadata was provided uncurated.

The collaborating institutions used their own protocols to collect whole blood in K2EDTA tubes. Collaborator samples were shipped for TCRbeta analysis as frozen whole blood, isolated PBMCs, or DNA extracted from either sample type. In its sample, this clone was seen once. It has no known antigen specificity. No quality values exist for individual bases; no much larger clone is one base distant. The immunoSEQ Assay, a bias-controlled multiplex PCR, was used to amplify TCRbeta CDR3 regions from genomic DNA. The authors' analysis ran thus. The number of nucleated cells in each sample was estimated from the amplification of reference gene primers within the assay. Sequence reads were collapsed and filtered to measure the absolute abundance of every unique TCRbeta CDR3 rearrangement. For each sample, productive Simpson clonality was calculated by taking the square root of Simpson's diversity index across productive rearrangements. Sourced from immuneACCESS, this table was stored by TCRdb with only in-frame sequences that have V and J called. A share of the clones is absent; for the studies checked, an unresolved V gene accounts for under half, and the remainder has no known explanation. V and J calls and clone size are those listed in that table; D and trimming were worked out from the DNA. This sample holds 300,000 to 450,000 clones; 85% were observed only once. The top ten hold 3% to 4% of the sample.

The germline V gene sets CDR1 to SGHVS and CDR2 to FNYEAQ. V ends up 4 bases short and J 0 bases short, with an unmatched junction base count of 8. Inclusive of the bounding cysteine and phenylalanine, the CDR3 is 17 residues long. Kept here is only the CDR3 DNA, which spans 51 bases and is read in frame from base 1. Recombination joined TRBV7-6 with TRBJ2-3; a stretch of 9 junction bases matches TRBD1. The TCR comes from a woman aged 18-29 years with acute or convalescent COVID-19. Sequencing was performed on peripheral blood. The nucleotide sequence is given as TGTGCCAGCAGCTCAACGTACAGGGGGCCCAGCACAGATACGCAGTATTTT. It is translated as CASSSTYRGPSTDTQYF.